The rows below give T cell receptor beta chains drawn from one sample of a study of shared clonotypes between healthy human individuals. This table comes from immunoSEQ multiplex PCR, and its TCRdb copy is limited to in-frame clones, with some not included. Altogether about 1.5 million clones are present, nearly 99% being singletons, with the ten largest covering around 0.45%. The sample consisted of naive CD4+ T cells sorted from blood. The receptors here all came from a man aged 25 to 40 in good health. CDR3s include the opening cysteine and the closing phenylalanine or tryptophan. D genes are given only for firm matches. Rows may omit the clone size; those that give it use once, few, many or a size class.

d_call,j_call,v_call,clone_size,cdr3_aa,cdr3_nt
-,TRBJ2-7,TRBV7-2,-,CASSLSGLKGEQYF,TGTGCCAGCAGCTTATCTGGCCTGAAGGGCGAGCAGTACTTC
-,TRBJ2-3,TRBV7-2,once,CASSLIVWGSSSTDTQYF,TGTGCCAGCAGCTTAATTGTTTGGGGAAGTAGTAGCACAGATACGCAGTATTTT
-,TRBJ2-5,TRBV7-9,-,CASSLVGDTQETQYF,TGTGCCAGCAGCTTAGTGGGGGACACTCAAGAGACCCAGTACTTC
-,TRBJ2-7,TRBV5-1,-,CASSSAQGGEQYF,TGCGCCAGCAGCTCAGCACAGGGCGGCGAGCAGTACTTC
-,TRBJ2-3,TRBV6-4,-,CASRAGTFSTDTQYF,TGTGCCAGCAGAGCCGGGACATTCAGCACAGATACGCAGTATTTT
TRBD1,TRBJ1-1,TRBV28,-,CASSLSGGEAFF,TGTGCCAGCAGTTTATCAGGGGGTGAAGCTTTCTTT
-,TRBJ1-5,TRBV28,-,CASSLEGTQPQHF,TGTGCCAGCAGTTTAGAGGGAACTCAGCCCCAGCATTTT
TRBD1,TRBJ2-2,TRBV11-3,-,CASSRTGTGGTGELFF,TGTGCCAGCAGCCGGACCGGAACAGGGGGGACCGGGGAGCTGTTTTTT
-,TRBJ2-5,TRBV7-8,-,CASSFSRPRETQYF,TGTGCCAGCAGCTTTTCCAGGCCGCGAGAGACCCAGTACTTC
-,TRBJ2-7,TRBV19,-,CASSIQEGFYEQYF,TGTGCCAGTAGTATTCAGGAGGGCTTCTACGAGCAGTACTTC
TRBD1,TRBJ2-7,TRBV6-6,-,CASSFLGTGDYEQYF,TGTGCCAGCAGTTTTCTTGGGACAGGGGACTACGAGCAGTACTTC
TRBD2,TRBJ2-3,TRBV9,once,CASSVGGGNPDTQYF,TGTGCCAGCAGCGTAGGGGGAGGGAACCCAGATACGCAGTATTTT
-,TRBJ2-1,TRBV19,-,CASSIDPLVVEQFF,TGTGCCAGTAGTATAGATCCCTTAGTGGTTGAGCAGTTCTTC
-,TRBJ1-1,TRBV18,-,CASSIDLNTEAFF,TGTGCCAGCTCAATCGACTTGAACACTGAAGCTTTCTTT
TRBD1,TRBJ1-3,TRBV30,-,CAWSRTGAGNTIYF,TGTGCCTGGAGTAGGACAGGGGCTGGAAACACCATATATTTT
-,TRBJ1-4,TRBV10-2,-,CASSRDPRYEKLFF,TGCGCCAGCAGTCGCGACCCCCGATATGAAAAACTGTTTTTT
-,TRBJ2-2,TRBV14,-,CASSQEVVKVNTGELFF,TGTGCCAGCAGCCAAGAAGTGGTAAAGGTGAACACCGGGGAGCTGTTTTTT
-,TRBJ1-2,TRBV28,-,CASSLEGEYTF,TGTGCCAGCAGTTTAGAGGGGGAATACACCTTC
-,TRBJ1-5,TRBV2,-,CASRTWNRNNQPQHF,TGTGCCAGCAGGACGTGGAACAGGAACAATCAGCCCCAGCATTTT
TRBD2,TRBJ2-5,TRBV5-1,-,CASSRVGTSGQETQYF,TGCGCCAGCAGCCGCGTCGGGACTAGCGGCCAAGAGACCCAGTACTTC
-,TRBJ2-1,TRBV25-1,-,CASRQSSYNEQFF,TGTGCCAGCAGACAGTCCTCCTACAATGAGCAGTTCTTC
-,TRBJ2-1,TRBV29-1,-,CSAPGPRVGVYEQFF,TGCAGCGCACCCGGCCCCAGGGTGGGCGTCTATGAGCAGTTCTTC
TRBD2,TRBJ2-3,TRBV18,-,CASSPLPPSGRFADTQYF,TGTGCCAGCTCACCGCTCCCACCGAGCGGGAGGTTCGCAGATACGCAGTATTTT
TRBD2,TRBJ2-1,TRBV18,-,CASSPPGSGSGNEQFF,TGTGCCAGCTCACCACCGGGCAGCGGGAGTGGGAATGAGCAGTTCTTC
TRBD1,TRBJ2-7,TRBV7-2,-,CASSSGQGAYEQYF,TGTGCCAGCAGCTCGGGACAGGGGGCCTACGAGCAGTACTTC
-,TRBJ2-1,TRBV7-9,-,CASSPARVDNEQFF,TGTGCCAGCAGCCCGGCGCGAGTGGACAATGAGCAGTTCTTC
TRBD1,TRBJ2-1,TRBV28,-,CASTTGAASYNEQFF,TGTGCCAGCACTACAGGGGCCGCTTCCTACAATGAGCAGTTCTTC
-,TRBJ2-7,TRBV7-2,-,CASSPTRSHEQYF,TGTGCCAGCAGCCCAACACGGAGCCACGAGCAGTACTTC
TRBD1,TRBJ2-7,TRBV2,-,CASIIDRDSEQYF,TGTGCCAGCATAATCGACAGGGATAGCGAGCAGTACTTC
TRBD1,TRBJ1-5,TRBV28,-,CASSSPGTGTEPQHF,TGTGCCAGCAGTTCACCCGGGACAGGTACTGAGCCCCAGCATTTT
TRBD2,TRBJ2-2,TRBV5-1,-,CASSPSGLSTGELFF,TGCGCCAGCAGCCCCTCGGGACTAAGCACCGGGGAGCTGTTTTTT
-,TRBJ1-5,TRBV5-1,-,CASSSEINQPQHF,TGCGCCAGCAGCTCAGAGATTAATCAGCCCCAGCATTTT